A single sample is the source of the 29 T cell receptor beta chains below, sequenced in a study of beta chain features in type 1 diabetes. Findings of the study overall: People with Type 1 diabetes carried modestly yet significantly shorter TCRB CDR3s in all four CD4+ subsets.

The antigens for these receptors are not known. cDNA synthesis used the whole RNA isolate, giving expressed TCRB sequences. The assay was immunoSEQ multiplex PCR, and TCRdb's table has in-frame clones only and misses some. The table lists about 230,000 clones, more than 15% of them singletons, with approximately 0.087% in the top ten. The sequencing input was naive CD4+ T cells from blood. The receptors here all came from a man aged 25-45 years with type 1 diabetes.

Only a few counts were recorded for this clone. The same CDR3 arises from other DNA sequences in this sample as well. The genes are TRBV29-1 and TRBJ2-7; TRBD1 aligns across 7 bases. This CDR3 is 13 amino acids long. From germline, CDR1 is SQVTM and CDR2 ANQGSEA. After removal of 3 bases from V and 2 bases from J, the junction contained 4 bases not matched to a gene. The CDR3 spells CSVDGQGAYEQYF. The CDR3 DNA is TGCAGCGTTGACGGGCAGGGGGCCTACGAGCAGTACTTC.

The sample holds a few counts of this clone. The rearrangement links TRBV30 to TRBJ2-5; D gene uncertain. From germline, CDR1 is GTSNPN and CDR2 SVGIG (reference sequence). V gave up 2 bases and J gave up 3 bases, with 10 bases separating them. The CDR3 covers 13 residues. The CDR3 loop is CAWSTTFEETQYF. CDR3 coding DNA: TGTGCCTGGAGTACCACCTTCGAAGAGACCCAGTACTTC.

There are a few counts of this clone. The chain carries TRBV7-2 and TRBJ2-5, with D uncertain. Trimming cost V 4 bases and J 2 bases, with 17 bases left between them. The CDR3 runs to 16 residues. Germline V CDR1 and CDR2: SGHTA, FQGNSA. Here the CDR3 reads CASSSGVSRPQETQYF. The CDR3 DNA reads TGTGCCAGCAGCTCTGGCGTGAGCCGTCCACAAGAGACCCAGTACTTC. Supplemented by reference TRBV7-2 and TRBJ2-5, the full variable domain reads GAGVSQSPSNKVTEKGKDVELRCDPISGHTALYWYRQSLGQGLEFLIYFQGNSAPDKSGLPSDRFSAERTGGSVSTLTIQRTQQEDSAVYLCASSSGVSRPQETQYFGPGTRLLVL.

The sample holds a few counts of this clone. The chain joins TRBV9 to TRBJ1-2, with D tentatively TRBD1 (6 bases). CDR3 length equals 14 residues. The germline gives CDR1 SGDLS, CDR2 YYNGEE. Trimming took off 1 base at V and 8 bases at J, with 15 bases between the two ends. The CDR3 here is CASSVSTGPGGYTF. For the CDR3, the DNA is TGTGCCAGCAGCGTATCGACAGGCCCGGGCGGCTACACCTTC. Full variable domain (remainder filled in from reference TRBV9 and TRBJ1-2): DSGVTQTPKHLITATGQRVTLRCSPRSGDLSVYWYQQSLDQGLQFLIQYYNGEERAKGNILERFSAQQFPDLHSELNLSSLELGDSALYFCASSVSTGPGGYTFGSGTRLTVV.

This clone was recorded a few times. This rearrangement joins TRBV30 to TRBJ2-1; a weak D match, TRBD2 (5 bases). Between the trimmed V and J ends, which lost 1 base and 5 bases, there was a span of 18 bases. Germline V gene data show CDR1 as GTSNPN and CDR2 as SVGIG (reference sequence). This CDR3 comprises 16 residues. The CDR3 coding sequence is TGTGCCTGGAGTGGATCCGCGGGTAGCCTGGACAATGAGCAGTTCTTC. The encoded protein is CAWSGSAGSLDNEQFF. Full variable domain (rest looked up from reference TRBV30 and TRBJ2-1): SQTIHQWPATLVQPVGSPLSLECTVEGTSNPNLYWYRQAAGRGLQLLFYSVGIGQISSEVPQNLSASRPQDRQFILSSKKLLLSDSGFYLCAWSGSAGSLDNEQFFGPGTRLTVL.

In its sample, this clone was seen a few times. The chain has TRBV30 and TRBJ2-7; D is unresolved. Trimming stripped 1 base from V and 2 bases from J, with 9 bases between. CDR1 and CDR2 from the germline V gene are GTSNPN and SVGIG (reference sequence). The CDR3 is made up of 13 amino acids. Here the CDR3 reads CAWSAGPPYEQYF. The CDR3 coding sequence is TGTGCCTGGAGTGCCGGTCCCCCCTACGAGCAGTACTTC.

The gene calls are TRBV29-1 and TRBJ2-3, with 8 positions matching TRBD1. Germline CDR1 SQVTM, CDR2 ANQGSEA. V shed 6 bases and J 6 bases; nucleotides not matched to a gene: 14. CDR3 length: 15 amino acids. CDR3 residues: CSVTWGQVLTDTQYF. CDR3 nucleotide sequence: TGCAGCGTGACCTGGGGACAGGTTCTCACCGATACGCAGTATTTT.

The rearrangement joins TRBV10-3 to TRBJ2-1; D not resolved. The CDR3 sequence is 12 residues long. Germline CDR1 reads ENHRY; CDR2 reads SYGVKD. V shed 3 bases and J shed 5 bases, with 5 bases lying between them. The CDR3 DNA sequence: TGTGCCATCAGTGAATTAAACAATGAGCAGTTCTTC. Translation gives CAISELNNEQFF.

The rearrangement links TRBV5-4 to TRBJ2-5; possible D gene TRBD1, 6 bases. Germline V lookup: CDR1 SGHNT, CDR2 YYREEE (reference sequence). Trimming shortened V by 4 bases and J by 2 bases, and 12 bases separated the two germline ends. CDR3 length: 14 amino acids. CDR3 in amino acids: CASSPIDRQETQYF. As DNA, the CDR3 is TGTGCCAGCAGCCCTATCGACAGGCAAGAGACCCAGTACTTC.

The chain combines TRBV7-2 with TRBJ2-1; a possible D gene is TRBD1 (6 bases). Deletions cut 5 bases from V and 0 bases from J, with 17 bases between. Germline V gene sequence: CDR1 SGHTA, CDR2 FQGNSA. There are 17 residues in the CDR3. CDR3 DNA sequence: TGTGCCAGCAGCCCCCCCGGGACAATTAGCTCCTACAATGAGCAGTTCTTC. This encodes CASSPPGTISSYNEQFF. Drawing the rest from reference TRBV7-2 and TRBJ2-1, the complete variable domain is GAGVSQSPSNKVTEKGKDVELRCDPISGHTALYWYRQSLGQGLEFLIYFQGNSAPDKSGLPSDRFSAERTGGSVSTLTIQRTQQEDSAVYLCASSPPGTISSYNEQFFGPGTRLTVL.

This clone was detected a few times. The rearrangement uses TRBV5-4 and TRBJ2-3; the match to TRBD2 covers 10 bases. Looked up from germline, CDR1 is SGHNT and CDR2 is YYREEE (reference sequence). V dropped 5 bases and J dropped 0; count of bases not matched to a gene: 9. CDR3 size: 17 residues. The CDR3 loop is CASSELAGTRSTDTQYF. The CDR3 DNA reads as TGTGCCAGCAGTGAACTAGCGGGAACGAGGAGCACAGATACGCAGTATTTT.

Concerning this clone itself: This sample also contains other DNA sequences that code for the same CDR3. The rearrangement joins TRBV5-1 to TRBJ2-7, with 9 bases matching TRBD1. V shed 3 bases and J 6 bases; nucleotides not matched to a gene: 4. The CDR3 is 13 residues long. Germline-derived CDR1 and CDR2 are SGHRS and YFSETQ. The CDR3 reads CASSSGQGGEQYF. The CDR3 nucleotides read TGCGCCAGCAGCTCGGGACAGGGCGGCGAGCAGTACTTC.

The rearrangement uses TRBV10-3 and TRBJ2-1, with 11 positions matching TRBD1. The CDR3 is 14 residues long. Germline CDR1 and CDR2: ENHRY and SYGVKD. After removal of 5 bases from V and 9 bases from J, the junction contained 6 bases not matched to a gene. CDR3 region: CAISRDRGTGEQFF. The CDR3 nucleotides are TGTGCCATCAGTCGGGACAGGGGGACCGGTGAGCAGTTCTTC.

This clone was counted a few times. The germline gene is not matched at one end of the junction; a read error may be the cause. The chain joins TRBV28 to TRBJ2-6; 8 positions agree with TRBD2. This CDR3 has 16 residues. The germline V gene encodes CDR1 MDHEN and CDR2 SYDVKM. This CDR3 is CACRGAGASGANVLTF. CDR3 DNA: TGTGCCTGCAGGGGAGCGGGAGCCTCTGGGGCCAACGTCCTGACTTTC.

The J gene is TRBJ2-6, the V gene TRBV29-1; D gene ambiguous. The CDR3 runs to 15 residues. Trimming removed 2 bases from V and 1 base from J, with 9 bases in between. Germline loops: CDR1 SQVTM, CDR2 ANQGSEA. The CDR3 DNA sequence: TGCAGCGTTGAAAAACCCTTATCTGGGGCCAACGTCCTGACTTTC. Residues: CSVEKPLSGANVLTF.

Concerning this clone: The sample holds other DNA sequences that translate to the same CDR3. The V gene is TRBV29-1, the J gene TRBJ2-6, with 12 positions matching TRBD1. With V trimmed by 6 bases and J by 2 bases, 2 bases remained unmatched. CDR1 is SQVTM and CDR2 is ANQGSEA in the germline V gene. The CDR3 covers 15 residues. CDR3 DNA: TGCAGCGTGGGACAGGGGGCCGCTGGGGCCAACGTCCTGACTTTC. Amino acids: CSVGQGAAGANVLTF.

This rearrangement joins TRBV5-1 to TRBJ2-2; TRBD1 is a possible D gene (5 bases). Germline CDR1 and CDR2: SGHRS and YFSETQ. This CDR3 contains 13 residues. The germline V and J ends were trimmed by 4 bases and 5 bases, with 9 bases remaining between them. The CDR3 nucleotides read TGCGCCAGCAGCCCTCAGGGTACCGGGGAGCTGTTTTTT. It specifies CASSPQGTGELFF.

This chain joins TRBV25-1 and TRBJ2-7; D may be TRBD1 (5 bases). Germline-derived CDR1 and CDR2 are MGHDK and SYGVNS. Trimming took off 3 bases at V and 3 bases at J, with 12 bases between the two ends. CDR3 size: 14 residues. This CDR3 is CASSDRPGNYEQYF. In DNA, the CDR3 is TGTGCCAGCAGTGATCGGCCAGGGAACTACGAGCAGTACTTC.

This clone has just a few counts. CDR3 protein: CASSPRPDSYQYF. CDR3 DNA sequence: TGTGCCAGCAGCCCCCGACCGGACAGCTATCAGTACTTC. The rearrangement links TRBV7-2 to TRBJ2-4; D might be TRBD1 (6 bases). The CDR3 is 13 amino acids. V was pared by 5 bases and J by 12 bases, with 17 bases between. Germline CDR1 and CDR2: SGHTA and FQGNSA.

This clone was picked up a small number of times. V gene TRBV29-1 combines with J gene TRBJ2-7, with D possibly matching TRBD1 (5 bases). CDR3 length: 14 residues. The V and J ends lost 5 bases and 4 bases respectively, with 18 bases between them. Germline V gene sequence: CDR1 SQVTM, CDR2 ANQGSEA. This chain's CDR3 is CSVMVRPGRYEQYF. The CDR3 region has the DNA TGCAGCGTTATGGTGAGGCCAGGGCGTTACGAGCAGTACTTC.

V usage is TRBV30 and J usage is TRBJ2-7; a possible D gene is TRBD2 (6 bases). Germline CDR1 GTSNPN, CDR2 SVGIG (reference sequence). The CDR3 runs 14 residues. Trimming took off 3 bases at V and 9 bases at J, with 21 bases between the two ends. As DNA, the CDR3 is TGTGCCTGGAGACGCGCGGGGCCGCAGGATGGGCAGTACTTC. Amino acid sequence: CAWRRAGPQDGQYF. Combining the CDR3 with reference TRBV30 and TRBJ2-7 gives the whole variable domain SQTIHQWPATLVQPVGSPLSLECTVEGTSNPNLYWYRQAAGRGLQLLFYSVGIGQISSEVPQNLSASRPQDRQFILSSKKLLLSDSGFYLCAWRRAGPQDGQYFGPGTRLTVT.

This chain links TRBV25-1 with TRBJ2-7, with TRBD1 matching 7 bases. Germline CDR1 and CDR2: MGHDK and SYGVNS. V trimming: 2 bases; J trimming: 3 bases; junction bases outside the gene matches: 7. The CDR3 covers 15 residues. The chain's CDR3 is CASSEPGTEDYEQYF. The CDR3 nucleotides are TGTGCCAGCAGTGAACCAGGGACAGAAGACTACGAGCAGTACTTC.

This sequence joins TRBV29-1 and TRBJ2-7; a weak D match, TRBD2 (6 bases). From germline, CDR1 is SQVTM and CDR2 ANQGSEA. The CDR3 totals 15 residues. V was trimmed by 6 bases and J by 4 bases, leaving 22 bases between them. CDR3: CSVEGSGQERYEQYF. The CDR3 nucleotides are TGCAGCGTGGAGGGGTCAGGGCAGGAACGTTACGAGCAGTACTTC.

The gene calls are TRBV29-1 and TRBJ1-2; tentatively, D is TRBD1 (5 bases). This CDR3 region has 13 residues. CDR1 and CDR2 from the germline V gene are SQVTM and ANQGSEA. Trimming removed 6 bases at V and 2 bases at J, with 13 bases between. The CDR3 reads CSVGRGFNYGYTF. CDR3 bases: TGCAGCGTCGGGAGGGGTTTCAACTATGGCTACACCTTC. Based on the CDR3 plus reference TRBV29-1 and TRBJ1-2, the full variable domain is SAVISQKPSRDICQRGTSLTIQCQVDSQVTMMFWYRQQPGQSLTLIATANQGSEATYESGFVIDKFPISRPNLTFSTLTVSNMSPEDSSIYLCSVGRGFNYGYTFGSGTRLTVV.

The rearrangement uses TRBV4-1 and TRBJ2-1, with D unresolved. The CDR3 is 16 amino acids. CDR1 MGHRA and CDR2 YSYEKL come from the germline V gene. The germline V and J ends were trimmed by 0 bases and 0 bases, with 9 bases remaining between them. Here the CDR3 reads CASSQENRSSYNEQFF. CDR3 nucleotides: TGCGCCAGCAGCCAAGAAAATCGCAGCTCCTACAATGAGCAGTTCTTC.

The chain combines TRBV29-1 with TRBJ2-7, with 10 positions matching TRBD1. The CDR3 has 11 residues. V was clipped by 4 bases and J by 12 bases; unmatched bases: 6. The germline V gene encodes CDR1 SQVTM and CDR2 ANQGSEA. CDR3 loop: CSVALGQGTYF. DNA of the CDR3: TGCAGCGTTGCTTTGGGACAGGGGACGTACTTC.

This clone was seen a handful of times. Other DNA sequences from this sample encode an identical CDR3 as well. The chain is built from TRBV9 and TRBJ2-3, with D uncertain. The length of the CDR3 is 13 residues. The V gene's germline CDR1 is SGDLS and CDR2 YYNGEE. V dropped 2 bases and J dropped 3 bases, with 7 bases sitting between them. CDR3 sequence (DNA): TGTGCCAGCAGCGTTAGCCCAACAGATACGCAGTATTTT. Its protein product is CASSVSPTDTQYF. The whole variable domain, remainder taken from reference TRBV9 and TRBJ2-3, is DSGVTQTPKHLITATGQRVTLRCSPRSGDLSVYWYQQSLDQGLQFLIQYYNGEERAKGNILERFSAQQFPDLHSELNLSSLELGDSALYFCASSVSPTDTQYFGPGTRLTVL.

This clone was recorded a few times. This specimen includes other DNA sequences encoding the same CDR3. The chain joins TRBV9 to TRBJ1-2, with TRBD1 matching over 7 bases. The CDR3 extends over 13 amino acids. After removal of 3 bases from V and 2 bases from J, the junction contained 1 base not matched to a gene. Looked up from germline, CDR1 is SGDLS and CDR2 is YYNGEE. DNA for the CDR3: TGTGCCAGCAGCGCACAGGGGAACTATGGCTACACCTTC. It codes for CASSAQGNYGYTF.

The rearrangement uses TRBV7-2 and TRBJ1-5, with a possible D match to TRBD1 (6 bases). V was trimmed by 3 bases and J by 4 bases, leaving 13 bases between them. CDR3 size: 15 residues. Per germline, CDR1 SGHTA and CDR2 FQGNSA. Here the CDR3 DNA reads TGTGCCAGCAGCTTCGGGACACGAGGAAATCAGCCCCAGCATTTT. This translates into CASSFGTRGNQPQHF.